This TCR beta chain came from a study of CD8 T cells in ankylosing spondylitis. CDR1 and CDR2 (germline): DFQATT, SNEGSKA (reference sequence). The CDR3 is made up of 15 amino acids. V lost 4 bases, J lost 0 bases, and 16 bases lay in between. Making use of molecular barcodes, quantitative 5'-RACE generated TCR beta libraries. TCRdb reanalysed the 5' RACE reads using MiXCR and keeps one entry per CDR3 protein. The repertoire includes 190,000 or so distinct CDR3 sequences, around 13% of them detected once, and 15% to 20% sits in the top ten. The study's findings and limits: Peripheral blood held disease-linked clones only at relatively low frequency, and these were CD8+. Typical of ankylosing spondylitis blood, it appeared, was a TCR beta motif of eight highly homologous variants.

In its sample, this clonotype was seen a few times. Its antigen is unknown. This TCR was recovered from a male donor with ankylosing spondylitis or in good health (not recorded which). The V call is TRBV20-1, the J call TRBJ2-7, with D perhaps TRBD1 or TRBD2 (5 bases each). The sample consisted of blood, either unsorted or a sorted T cell fraction (not recorded which). Here the CDR3 DNA reads TGCAGTGCTAAGATGGGACCGCTTCCCTCCTACGAGCAGTACTTC. This gives the protein CSAKMGPLPSYEQYF.